This T cell receptor (beta chain) was retrieved from a study of T-cell memory formation after mild COVID-19. Study overall: Largely, the TCR clusters proved donor specific. General study findings and limits: Pre-infection memory contained some responding clones, which suggested that cross-reactive memory had joined. Among clones peaking at day 37 in the second wave, SARS-CoV-2 specificity remained unconfirmed.

This CDR3 spans 15 amino acids. Germline V gene data show CDR1 as SGHTA and CDR2 as FQGNSA. V was shortened by 1 base and J by 6 bases, with 13 bases between the two germline ends. This clonotype was seen only a few times. Antigen unknown. TCR alpha and TCR beta cDNA libraries carrying sample barcodes and UMIs were produced by 5'RACE using constant-segment primers. In TCRdb, the 5' RACE reads were re-called with MiXCR into one record per CDR3 protein. This sample yields about 180,000 distinct CDR3 sequences, of which roughly 16% are seen a single time; 2% to 2.5% belongs to the top ten. The sequence was obtained from an adult woman who had mild COVID-19 (a few samples of this study predate the infection). Cell type and time point are not known. V gene TRBV7-2 combines with J gene TRBJ1-5; no reliable D call. What was sequenced was PBMCs or a T cell subset sorted from them (not recorded which). CDR3 sequence (DNA): TGTGCCAGCAGCTTAGTATCCCTAAGTAGTCAGCCCCAGCATTTT. Amino acid sequence: CASSLVSLSSQPQHF.